These 27 T cell receptor beta chains were all obtained from the same sample, sequenced in a study of CXCR3-negative and CXCR3-positive naive CD8 T cells. General observations from the study: CXCR3-positive naive cells had TRB CDR3s that were more hydrophobic than CXCR3-negative naive cells had.

These TCRs' antigens remain unknown. In preparing the TRB cDNA libraries, 5' RACE with UMI labels was used. Following a re-call of the 5' RACE reads, TCRdb has one entry per CDR3 protein and lacks DNA. The sample's table shows about 110,000 distinct CDR3 sequences. The sequenced material came from naive CXCR3+ CD8+ T cells from blood. Documented subset: CD45RO-CCR7+CD27+CD95- naive CD8+ T cells expressing CXCR3 (TNR3+). The source of these receptors is a human donor in good health. Some clones in this sample may be carry-over from other donors' samples.

V gene TRBV15 combines with J gene TRBJ1-1; TCRdb indicates TRBD1, and absent DNA this call remains unverified. The CDR3 contains 13 residues. The germline V gene has CDR1 LNHNV and CDR2 YYDKDF (reference sequence). CDR3 protein: CATSRGGDQRAFF.

The chain links TRBV7-9 to TRBJ2-7; the TRBD1 assignment by TCRdb is unverifiable without DNA. The CDR3 is made up of 12 amino acids. Germline CDR1 SEHNR, CDR2 FQNEAQ (reference sequence). CDR3 sequence reads: CASSTGTEEQYF. Filled out from reference TRBV7-9 and TRBJ2-7, the complete variable domain reads DTGVSQNPRHKITKRGQNVTFRCDPISEHNRLYWYRQTLGQGPEFLTYFQNEAQLEKSRLLSDRFSAERPKGSFSTLEIQRTEQGDSAMYLCASSTGTEEQYFGPGTRLTVT.

V and J are TRBV27 and TRBJ2-5; TCRdb calls TRBD2, which cannot be checked without DNA. The CDR3 consists of 14 residues. Germline values: CDR1 MNHEY, CDR2 SMNVEV (reference sequence). CDR3 in amino acids: CASSWTAPRETQYF.

The chain links TRBV12-3 or TRBV12-4 to TRBJ1-2; without DNA, the TCRdb call of TRBD1 cannot be checked. The CDR3 loop spans 13 amino acids. The CDR3 sequence is CASSPGTGYGYTF.

The chain joins TRBV6-1 to TRBJ1-2; the TRBD1 assignment by TCRdb is unverifiable without DNA. The CDR3 runs 13 residues. Per the germline V gene, CDR1 is MNHNS and CDR2 is SASEGT. CDR3 amino acids: CASNGGESYGYTF.

The chain links TRBV12-3 or TRBV12-4 to TRBJ1-4; TCRdb proposes TRBD1, but this gene call is untestable without DNA. The CDR3 loop spans 13 amino acids. The CDR3 sequence is CASSPQGDEKLFF.

The gene calls are TRBV7-3 and TRBJ2-3; the TCRdb D gene call, TRBD2, has no DNA to confirm it. CDR1 SGHTA and CDR2 FQGTGA come from the germline V gene. The CDR3 is 17 amino acids. The CDR3 loop is CASSSPGLAGGSDTQYF. The complete variable domain, with remaining parts taken from reference TRBV7-3 and TRBJ2-3, reads GAGVSQTPSNKVTEKGKYVELRCDPISGHTALYWYRQSLGQGPEFLIYFQGTGAADDSGLPNDRFFAVRPEGSVSTLKIQRTERGDSAVYLCASSSPGLAGGSDTQYFGPGTRLTVL.

J is TRBJ2-7 and V is TRBV4-1. CDR3 size: 18 residues. CDR1 and CDR2 from the germline V gene are MGHRA and YSYEKL. The CDR3 here is CARSQEDSLRYASNEQYF.

The chain recombines TRBV29-1 with TRBJ1-1; no DNA is available, so the TRBD1 call from TCRdb remains unchecked. The CDR3 runs 13 residues. Looked up from germline, CDR1 is SQVTM and CDR2 is ANQGSEA. CDR3 protein: CSAAGPDWTEAFF.

The chain joins TRBV7-6 to TRBJ2-1. CDR3 length equals 14 residues. CDR1 is SGHVS and CDR2 is FNYEAQ in the germline V gene. The CDR3 is CASSPSPSYNEQFF. The full variable domain, in which reference TRBV7-6 and TRBJ2-1 provide the parts outside the CDR3, is GAGVSQSPRYKVTKRGQDVALRCDPISGHVSLYWYRQALGQGPEFLTYFNYEAQQDKSGLPNDRFSAERPEGSISTLTIQRTEQRDSAMYRCASSPSPSYNEQFFGPGTRLTVL.

V gene TRBV20-1 combines with J gene TRBJ2-2; TCRdb lists TRBD1, though no DNA is available to test this call. The CDR3 runs to 15 residues. The germline CDR1 and CDR2 sequences are DFQATT and SNEGSKA (reference sequence). This chain's CDR3 is CSAPGAGWDSGELFF.

V and J are TRBV28 and TRBJ1-2; TCRdb's assignment of TRBD1 cannot be checked, as there is no DNA. This CDR3 is 13 amino acids long. CDR1 and CDR2 (germline): MDHEN, SYDVKM. CDR3 sequence reads: CASSPPEVYGYTF.

The rearrangement uses TRBV29-1 and TRBJ2-1. This CDR3 has 16 residues. From germline, CDR1 is SQVTM and CDR2 ANQGSEA. The CDR3: CSVEERGTSSYNEQFF.

The CDR3 loop reads CAWKDLASYEQYF. The V call is TRBV30, the J call TRBJ2-7. The CDR3 totals 13 residues. Germline V gene sequence: CDR1 GTSNPN, CDR2 SVGIG (reference sequence).

V is TRBV30 and J is TRBJ2-2; TCRdb names TRBD2, which stays unverified in the absence of DNA. The germline V gene has CDR1 GTSNPN and CDR2 SVGIG (reference sequence). The CDR3 has 15 amino acids. The CDR3: CAWSVGGRASGELFF. The full variable domain, in which reference TRBV30 and TRBJ2-2 provide the parts outside the CDR3, is SQTIHQWPATLVQPVGSPLSLECTVEGTSNPNLYWYRQAAGRGLQLLFYSVGIGQISSEVPQNLSASRPQDRQFILSSKKLLLSDSGFYLCAWSVGGRASGELFFGEGSRLTVL.

The rearrangement uses TRBV7-6 and TRBJ2-3. Germline V gives CDR1 SGHVS, CDR2 FNYEAQ. The CDR3 sequence is 14 residues long. This CDR3 reads CASSLVRSSDTQYF.

The V and J genes are TRBV11-3 and TRBJ2-2; TCRdb's D gene call, TRBD1, goes unchecked for lack of DNA. Germline CDR1 SGHNT, CDR2 YENEEA. The CDR3 length is 16 residues. The CDR3 here is CASSLPGQGNTGELFF.

V usage is TRBV6-5 and J usage is TRBJ2-7; without DNA, the TCRdb call of TRBD2 cannot be checked. Germline loops: CDR1 MNHEY, CDR2 SVGAGI. The length of the CDR3 is 15 residues. CDR3 amino acids: CASSLLAGATYEQYF.

The chain has TRBV7-9 and TRBJ1-2; TCRdb proposes TRBD1, but this gene call is untestable without DNA. This CDR3 is 13 amino acids long. Looked up from germline, CDR1 is SEHNR and CDR2 is FQNEAQ (reference sequence). This chain's CDR3 is CASSPGAHYGYTF.

V is TRBV6-2 or TRBV6-3 and J is TRBJ2-3; checking the TCRdb D call of TRBD2 is not possible without DNA. The V gene's germline CDR1 is MNHEY and CDR2 SVGEGT. The CDR3 is 18 amino acids. Here the CDR3 reads CASSYEASGGFRTDTQYF.

J is TRBJ2-7 and V is TRBV14; without DNA, the TCRdb call of TRBD1 cannot be checked. There are 13 residues in the CDR3. Germline CDR1 and CDR2: SGHDN and FVKESK. CDR3 amino acids: CASSQHRDYEQYF.

CDR3 protein: CASSRKQSSYNSPLHF. This rearrangement joins TRBV6-2 or TRBV6-3 to TRBJ1-6. In germline, CDR1 is MNHEY, CDR2 SVGEGT. The CDR3 spans 16 residues.

The chain's CDR3 is CASSASGWARGTGELFF. The chain employs TRBV27 and TRBJ2-2; TCRdb's D gene call, TRBD2, goes unchecked for lack of DNA. Germline V gene data show CDR1 as MNHEY and CDR2 as SMNVEV (reference sequence). There are 17 residues in the CDR3.

The rearrangement uses TRBV20-1 and TRBJ2-1; the D call from TCRdb, TRBD2, cannot be confirmed without DNA. CDR3 length: 15 amino acids. The germline CDR1 and CDR2 sequences are DFQATT and SNEGSKA (reference sequence). CDR3 loop: CSASGAGVAYNEQFF.

The rearrangement uses TRBV30 and TRBJ1-2; TCRdb outputs TRBD1, but without DNA this stays unchecked. Looked up from germline, CDR1 is GTSNPN and CDR2 is SVGIG (reference sequence). The CDR3 is 13 residues long. The chain's CDR3 is CACWVGGPWGYTF.

The chain carries TRBV29-1 and TRBJ2-7; checking the TCRdb D call of TRBD1 is not possible without DNA. The CDR3 totals 13 residues. The germline gives CDR1 SQVTM, CDR2 ANQGSEA. This CDR3 is CSVEIVGSGEQYF.

The genes are TRBV4-1 and TRBJ2-7; TCRdb indicates TRBD1, and absent DNA this call remains unverified. Germline loops: CDR1 MGHRA, CDR2 YSYEKL. The CDR3 length is 14 residues. The CDR3 sequence: CASSQGSGSYEQYF.